The clone carrying this TCR beta chain turned up a few times. The antigen remains unidentified. The sample originates from a study of T cells in Graves' hyperthyroidism and ophthalmopathy. Study outcomes and limitations: Among clonotypes expanded in thyroid above 0.001, most were also found in blood.

RNA transcripts gave rise to amplified TCR beta CDR3 regions. When the TCR CDR3 underwent first-round RT-PCR, the HTBI primer set was used. TCRdb passed the multiplex PCR reads through MiXCR, listing each CDR3 protein once. The sample includes over 450,000 distinct CDR3 sequences, 17% of them seen just once. CDR1 and CDR2 from the germline V gene are MDHEN and SYDVKM. CDR3 length equals 15 residues. V was trimmed by 4 bases and J by 0 bases, leaving 10 bases between them. Specimen: blood. The source is a woman younger than 35 with Graves' ophthalmopathy. The chain has TRBV28 and TRBJ1-3, with D unclear. CDR3 DNA sequence: TGTGCCAGCAGTTCGAGTCCTTCCTCTGGAAACACCATATATTTT. Its protein product is CASSSSPSSGNTIYF.